The 17 T cell receptor beta chains in this list originate from one sample, sequenced in a study of cytomegalovirus exposure and HLA in healthy donors. Assay used: immunoSEQ multiplex PCR; TCRdb lists only in-frame clones, some missing. The table lists 260,000 or so clones, about 92% of them singletons. Sequencing was performed on PBMCs. Every receptor here comes from a woman in her twenties or thirties in good health and CMV-seronegative.

The genes are TRBV11-2 and TRBJ2-3, with D tentatively TRBD2 (5 bases). From germline, CDR1 is SGHAT and CDR2 FQNNGV. Trimming stripped 0 bases from V and 2 bases from J, with 9 bases between. This CDR3 has 15 amino acids. The CDR3 spells CASSLEPAVTDTQYF. The CDR3 DNA sequence: TGTGCCAGCAGCTTAGAACCAGCGGTCACAGATACGCAGTATTTT.

The chain recombines TRBV25-1 with TRBJ2-3; D perhaps matches TRBD2 (5 bases). The length of the CDR3 is 16 residues. V was trimmed by 4 bases and J by 4 bases, leaving 18 bases between them. Germline V gene data show CDR1 as MGHDK and CDR2 as SYGVNS. CDR3 residues: CASSARILDRADTQYF. CDR3 bases: TGTGCCAGCAGTGCCCGGATACTAGACCGTGCAGATACGCAGTATTTT.

Written as DNA, the CDR3 is TGTGCCACCAGCAGCGACAGGGGTTGGCTTGAGACCCAGTACTTC. Translation: CATSSDRGWLETQYF. This sequence joins TRBV15 and TRBJ2-5; 8 nucleotides agree with TRBD1. The CDR3 runs 15 residues. The trim removed 3 bases at V and 5 bases at J, leaving 8 bases unmatched. Looked up from germline, CDR1 is LNHNV and CDR2 is YYDKDF (reference sequence).

This clone has just a few counts. CDR3: CASSGGGLNYGYTF. The CDR3 bases are TGTGCCAGCAGTGGTGGAGGTCTTAACTATGGCTACACCTTC. This sequence joins TRBV2 and TRBJ1-2; D is unresolved. The CDR3 is 14 residues long. Between the trimmed V and J ends, which lost 4 bases and 1 base, there was a span of 10 bases. The germline V gene has CDR1 SNHLY and CDR2 FYNNEI.

This clone was counted a single time. This chain connects TRBV13 to TRBJ2-1; 7 bases line up with TRBD1. V lost 5 bases to trimming and J lost 5 bases; unmatched junction nucleotides: 6. The CDR3 length is 14 residues. Germline loops: CDR1 PRHDT, CDR2 FYEKMQ (reference sequence). CDR3 nucleotide sequence: TGTGCCAGCAGCATCGGGACAGATGACAATGAGCAGTTCTTC. Translated: CASSIGTDDNEQFF.

On this clone itself: Other DNA sequences from this sample encode an identical CDR3 as well. This chain connects TRBV27 to TRBJ2-1; D call uncertain. Germline-derived CDR1 and CDR2 are MNHEY and SMNVEV (reference sequence). The V gene lost 3 bases and the J gene lost 9 bases, with 6 bases spanning the gap. The CDR3 has 11 amino acids. For the CDR3, the DNA is TGTGCCAGCAGTTTTGGGGTTGAGCAGTTCTTC. Residues: CASSFGVEQFF.

The V gene is TRBV6-5, the J gene TRBJ1-2; D is uncertain. From germline, CDR1 is MNHEY and CDR2 SVGAGI. The V end lost 2 bases, the J end lost 4 bases, and 2 bases lay between the germline ends. The length of the CDR3 is 11 residues. CDR3 in amino acids: CASSYGYGYTF. The DNA of the CDR3 is TGTGCCAGCAGTTACGGCTATGGCTACACCTTC.

This clone has only one observation. J is TRBJ1-1 and V is TRBV11-3; 8 nucleotides align to TRBD1. Germline assignment: CDR1 SGHNT and CDR2 YENEEA. There are 16 residues in the CDR3. The trim removed 0 bases at V and 6 bases at J, leaving 9 bases unmatched. This CDR3 reads CASSLDGRQGSSEAFF. CDR3 sequence (DNA): TGTGCCAGCAGCTTAGATGGGCGACAGGGGTCGTCTGAAGCTTTCTTT.

This clone is a singleton in its sample. This chain joins TRBV27 and TRBJ2-7; 8 bases are shared with TRBD1. The trim removed 5 bases at V and 5 bases at J, leaving 14 bases unmatched. Germline V gene data show CDR1 as MNHEY and CDR2 as SMNVEV (reference sequence). This CDR3 has 16 residues. The CDR3 DNA sequence: TGTGCCAGCAGTCCCCGACAGGGGCAGCGATCCCACGAGCAGTACTTC. It codes for CASSPRQGQRSHEQYF.

The chain joins TRBV7-6 to TRBJ2-3; TRBD2 matches 12 bases. This CDR3 has 16 amino acids. Losses at the gene ends were 5 bases for V and 0 bases for J; bases not matched to a gene: 3. CDR1 is SGHVS, CDR2 FNYEAQ, per germline. CDR3 in DNA: TGTGCCAGCAGCATAGGGACTAGCGGGAGCACAGATACGCAGTATTTT. Translation gives CASSIGTSGSTDTQYF.

This clone was detected only once. This chain joins TRBV5-6 and TRBJ1-5, with D tentatively TRBD1 (6 bases). V lost 3 bases and J 7 bases, leaving 11 bases between the germline ends. This CDR3 has 13 amino acids. Looked up from germline, CDR1 is SGHDT and CDR2 is YYEEEE. For the CDR3, the DNA is TGTGCCAGCAGCTCCGGGACACACCAGCCCCAGCATTTT. Its protein product is CASSSGTHQPQHF. Full variable domain (remainder filled in from reference TRBV5-6 and TRBJ1-5): DAGVTQSPTHLIKTRGQQVTLRCSPKSGHDTVSWYQQALGQGPQFIFQYYEEEERQRGNFPDRFSGHQFPNYSSELNVNALLLGDSALYLCASSSGTHQPQHFGDGTRLSIL.

This clone came up once. The V gene is TRBV15, the J gene TRBJ1-1, with D possibly TRBD1 on 5 matching bases. CDR1 and CDR2 (germline): LNHNV, YYDKDF (reference sequence). The V end lost 0 bases, the J end lost 0 bases, and 8 bases lay between the germline ends. The CDR3 loop spans 15 amino acids. Here the CDR3 DNA reads TGTGCCACCAGCAGAGACCAGGGTCTGAACACTGAAGCTTTCTTT. Its translation: CATSRDQGLNTEAFF. Drawing the rest from reference TRBV15 and TRBJ1-1, the complete variable domain is DAMVIQNPRYQVTQFGKPVTLSCSQTLNHNVMYWYQQKSSQAPKLLFHYYDKDFNNEADTPDNFQSRRPNTSFCFLDIRSPGLGDTAMYLCATSRDQGLNTEAFFGQGTRLTVV.

This clone was seen a few times. The chain links TRBV11-2 to TRBJ1-5, with D uncertain. The CDR3 is made up of 14 amino acids. Trimming left V 0 bases short and J 5 bases short, with 8 bases between. The germline V gene has CDR1 SGHAT and CDR2 FQNNGV. The CDR3 sequence: CASSLDGSYQPQHF. CDR3 DNA: TGTGCCAGCAGCTTAGATGGCAGCTATCAGCCCCAGCATTTT.

The CDR3 is CASSLGGYQETQYF. The CDR3 bases are TGTGCCAGCAGCTTAGGAGGGTACCAAGAGACCCAGTACTTC. The chain links TRBV7-3 to TRBJ2-5; possibly TRBD2 for D (6 bases). Germline CDR1 and CDR2: SGHTA and FQGTGA. The V and J ends lost 2 bases and 0 bases respectively, with 7 bases between them. The CDR3 has 14 amino acids.

The table lists this clone with a few counts. The chain recombines TRBV18 with TRBJ2-7; D is undetermined. Trimming took off 4 bases at V and 2 bases at J, with 9 bases between the two ends. Germline V gives CDR1 KGHSH, CDR2 LQKENI. CDR3 size: 13 residues. The CDR3 coding sequence is TGTGCCAGCTCACGAGCTGGGACCTACGAGCAGTACTTC. It codes for CASSRAGTYEQYF.

This rearrangement joins TRBV10-3 to TRBJ1-4; 8 nucleotides match TRBD1. The CDR3 length is 14 residues. V was clipped by 6 bases and J by 7 bases; unmatched bases: 7. Germline lookup yields CDR1 ENHRY and CDR2 SYGVKD. The DNA for the CDR3 is TGTGCCATCAGAGGACAGGGAAAGGGTGAAAAACTGTTTTTT. Its translation is CAIRGQGKGEKLFF.

The CDR3 spells CASSLSANTGELFF. CDR3 coding DNA: TGCGCCAGCAGCTTGTCGGCGAACACCGGGGAGCTGTTTTTT. The chain links TRBV5-1 to TRBJ2-2, with unresolved D. CDR3 length: 14 residues. Germline V lookup: CDR1 SGHRS, CDR2 YFSETQ. V lost 1 base and J 0 bases, leaving 4 bases between the germline ends.